This entry is about one TCR beta chain. Participants came from about 23 US areas, aged roughly 18 to 89 years. Recovered status applied to Cohort 3 donors who had two consecutive negative PCRs. It also applied to those with clearance or with symptom resolution. This sample stems from a study of blood T cell repertoires in COVID-19. Across the whole study: COVID-19 samples, acute and convalescent, were from the United States, Italy and Spain. PBMCs, B-cell-depleted T cells, or T cells were the source of the cDNA or gDNA that made up the material.

Germline CDR1 reads MNHEY; CDR2 reads SVGAGI. The CDR3 has 15 residues. V lost 5 bases to trimming and J lost 4 bases; unmatched junction nucleotides: 8. Repertoires were generated with immunoSEQ multiplex PCR, while TCRdb's copy carries only in-frame clones and drops some. Among 300,000 or so clones listed, 90% were seen once. Material: PBMCs or T cells enriched from blood (not recorded which). The clonotype was recovered from a man aged 55 to 70 who had recovered from COVID-19. The J gene is TRBJ1-5, the V gene TRBV6-5, with 7 nucleotides matching TRBD1. In nucleotides, the CDR3 is TGTGCCAGCAGTCTGTCGGGACAGACAAATCAGCCCCAGCATTTT. This gives the protein CASSLSGQTNQPQHF.